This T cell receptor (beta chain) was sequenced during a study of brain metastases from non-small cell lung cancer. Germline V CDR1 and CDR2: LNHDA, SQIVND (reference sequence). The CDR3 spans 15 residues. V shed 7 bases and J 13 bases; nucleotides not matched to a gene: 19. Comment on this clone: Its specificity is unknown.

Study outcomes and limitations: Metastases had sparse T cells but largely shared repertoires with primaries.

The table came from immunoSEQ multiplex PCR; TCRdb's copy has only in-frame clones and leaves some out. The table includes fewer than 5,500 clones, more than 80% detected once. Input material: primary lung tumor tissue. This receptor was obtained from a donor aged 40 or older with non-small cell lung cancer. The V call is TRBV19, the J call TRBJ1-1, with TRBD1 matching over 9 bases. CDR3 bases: TGTGCCAGTATCCTCGGGGGAGGACAGGGGCTGAAAGTTTTCTTT. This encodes CASILGGGQGLKVFF.